Listed below are T cell receptor beta chains from one sample, sequenced in a study of graft-versus-host responses after intestinal transplantation. Only in-frame clones appear in the TCRdb table, and some are missing; sequencing was by immunoSEQ multiplex PCR. The repertoire holds 20,000 to 30,000 clones, with approximately 90% as singletons. The sequenced sample was PBMCs, obtained 39 to 40 days after intestinal transplant. The receptors derive from a human patient who received an intestinal transplant, so some T cells may come from the graft donor. CDR3s include the opening cysteine and the closing phenylalanine or tryptophan. The D gene is left open where the match is weak. The listing skips clone size in some rows; elsewhere it reads once, few, many or a size class.

d_gene	abundance	v_gene	j_gene	CDR3nt	CDR3aa
.	.	TRBV5-1	TRBJ1-1	TGCGCCAGCAGCCTACCCCGGCTCGTGGGTACTGAAGCTTTCTTT	CASSLPRLVGTEAFF
.	.	TRBV5-1	TRBJ2-1	TGCGCCAGCAGCCCCCGGGACGCTTCCTACAATGAGCAGTTCTTC	CASSPRDASYNEQFF
.	.	TRBV4-3	TRBJ1-1	TGCGCCAGCAGCCAGGACTATTTGAACACTGAAGCTTTCTTT	CASSQDYLNTEAFF
.	.	TRBV1	TRBJ2-7	TGCACCAGCAGCCAAGATAGGGGTAGGGGGCAGGACTACTCCTACGAGCAGTACTTC	CTSSQDRGRGQDYSYEQYF
TRBD1	once	TRBV5-1	TRBJ1-1	TGCGCCAGCAGCTTTTTTTCCCAGGGGGCCACTGAAGCTTTCTTT	CASSFFSQGATEAFF
TRBD2	.	TRBV7-6	TRBJ2-6	TGTGCCAGCAGCTTAGGACTAGCGGGAGTGAGGGGGGCCAACGTCCTGACTTTC	CASSLGLAGVRGANVLTF
.	.	TRBV6-5	TRBJ2-2	TGTGCCAGCAGTTACGGCGCGAACACCGGGGAGCTGTTTTTT	CASSYGANTGELFF
TRBD2	.	TRBV27	TRBJ2-3	TGTGCCAGCAGTTTACTAGCGGGAGACGATACGCAGTATTTT	CASSLLAGDDTQYF
TRBD2	.	TRBV27	TRBJ2-7	TGTGCCAGCAGCCGGACTAGCGGGAGCATCGAGCAGTACTTC	CASSRTSGSIEQYF
TRBD1	.	TRBV6-1	TRBJ1-1	TGTGCCAGCATTGACGGGACAGGGCTTCATTTCGGCATGAACACTGAAGCTTTCTTT	CASIDGTGLHFGMNTEAFF
.	.	TRBV7-9	TRBJ2-7	TGTGCCAGCAGCGATCAGGGATTTTTATCCTACGAGCAGTACTTC	CASSDQGFLSYEQYF
TRBD1	few	TRBV19	TRBJ1-3	TGTGCCAGTATCCCGGGACAGGAGACCTCTGGAAACACCATATATTTT	CASIPGQETSGNTIYF
.	.	TRBV15	TRBJ1-3	TGTGCCACCAGCAGAGAGTCCCTCGGGGGAAACACCATATATTTT	CATSRESLGGNTIYF
.	.	TRBV15	TRBJ1-6	TGTGCCACCAGCACTGGGGGCAGGGTACTTTCACCCCTCCACTTT	CATSTGGRVLSPLHF
TRBD1	.	TRBV5-6	TRBJ2-7	TGTGCCAGCAGCTCCCGCCGGGACAGTGCCTACGAGCAGTACTTC	CASSSRRDSAYEQYF